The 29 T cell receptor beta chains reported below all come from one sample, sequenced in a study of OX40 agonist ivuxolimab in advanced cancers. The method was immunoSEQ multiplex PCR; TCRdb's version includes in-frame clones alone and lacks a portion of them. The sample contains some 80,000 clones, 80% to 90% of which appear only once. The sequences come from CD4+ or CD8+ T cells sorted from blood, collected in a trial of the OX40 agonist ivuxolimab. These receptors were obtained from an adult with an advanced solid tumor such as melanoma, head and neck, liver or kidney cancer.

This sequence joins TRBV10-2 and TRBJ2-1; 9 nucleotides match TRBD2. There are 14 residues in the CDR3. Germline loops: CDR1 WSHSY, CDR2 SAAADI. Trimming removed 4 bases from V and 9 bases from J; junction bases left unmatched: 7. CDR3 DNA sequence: TGCGCCAGCAGTGGGGCGGGAGGGCCACGTGAGCAGTTCTTC. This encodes CASSGAGGPREQFF.

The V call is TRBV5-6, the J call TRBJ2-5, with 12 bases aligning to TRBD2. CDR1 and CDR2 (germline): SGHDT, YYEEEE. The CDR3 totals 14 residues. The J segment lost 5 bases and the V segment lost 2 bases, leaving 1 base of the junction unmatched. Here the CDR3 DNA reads TGTGCCAGCAGCTTACTAGCGGGAGGTGAGACCCAGTACTTC. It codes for CASSLLAGGETQYF.

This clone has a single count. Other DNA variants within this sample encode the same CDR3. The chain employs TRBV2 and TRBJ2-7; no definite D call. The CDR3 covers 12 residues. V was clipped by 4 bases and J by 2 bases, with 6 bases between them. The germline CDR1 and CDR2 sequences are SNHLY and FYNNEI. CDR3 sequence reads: CASSVGPYEQYF. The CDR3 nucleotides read TGTGCCAGCAGTGTGGGTCCCTACGAGCAGTACTTC.

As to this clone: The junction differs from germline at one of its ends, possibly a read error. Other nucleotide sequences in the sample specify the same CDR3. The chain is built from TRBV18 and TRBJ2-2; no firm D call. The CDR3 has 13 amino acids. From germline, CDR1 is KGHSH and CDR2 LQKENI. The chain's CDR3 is CASSPPNTGELFF. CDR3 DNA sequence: TGTGCCAGCTCACCACCGAATACCGGGGAGCTGTTTTTT.

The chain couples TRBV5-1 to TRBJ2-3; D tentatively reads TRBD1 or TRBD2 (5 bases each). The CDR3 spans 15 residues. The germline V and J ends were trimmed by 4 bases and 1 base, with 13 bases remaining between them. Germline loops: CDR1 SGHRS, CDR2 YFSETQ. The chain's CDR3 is CASSLRDGRTDTQYF. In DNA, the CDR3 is TGCGCCAGCAGCCTCCGGGACGGGCGCACAGATACGCAGTATTTT. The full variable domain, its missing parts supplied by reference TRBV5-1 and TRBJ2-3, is KAGVTQTPRYLIKTRGQQVTLSCSPISGHRSVSWYQQTPGQGLQFLFEYFSETQRNKGNFPGRFSGRQFSNSRSEMNVSTLELGDSALYLCASSLRDGRTDTQYFGPGTRLTVL.

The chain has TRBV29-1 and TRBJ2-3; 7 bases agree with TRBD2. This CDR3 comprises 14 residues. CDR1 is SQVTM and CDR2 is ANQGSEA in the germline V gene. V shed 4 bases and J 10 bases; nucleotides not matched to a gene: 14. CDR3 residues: CSVGETSMGVAQYF. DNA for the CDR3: TGCAGCGTTGGAGAGACTAGCATGGGAGTGGCGCAGTATTTT.

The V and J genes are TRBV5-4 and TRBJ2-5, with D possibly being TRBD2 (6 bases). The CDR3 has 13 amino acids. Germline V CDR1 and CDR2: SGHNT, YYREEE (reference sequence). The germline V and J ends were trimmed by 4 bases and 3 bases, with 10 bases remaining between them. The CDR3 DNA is TGTGCCAGCAGCCCCGTAGCGGAAGAGACCCAGTACTTC. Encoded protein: CASSPVAEETQYF.

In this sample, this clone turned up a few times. CDR3 loop: CAITLQGWDTEAFF. The CDR3 DNA sequence: TGTGCCATCACCCTACAGGGTTGGGACACTGAAGCTTTCTTT. The chain is built from TRBV10-3 and TRBJ1-1; perhaps TRBD1 as D (6 bases). CDR3 length: 14 residues. From germline, CDR1 is ENHRY and CDR2 SYGVKD. The V and J ends lost 7 bases and 3 bases respectively, with 15 bases between them.

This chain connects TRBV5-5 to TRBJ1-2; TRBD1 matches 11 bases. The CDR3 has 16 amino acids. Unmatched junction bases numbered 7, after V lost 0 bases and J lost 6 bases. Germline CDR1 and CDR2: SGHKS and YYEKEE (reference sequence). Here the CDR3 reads CASSLGPGQGVHGYTF. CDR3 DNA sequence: TGTGCCAGCAGCTTGGGGCCGGGACAGGGGGTCCATGGCTACACCTTC.

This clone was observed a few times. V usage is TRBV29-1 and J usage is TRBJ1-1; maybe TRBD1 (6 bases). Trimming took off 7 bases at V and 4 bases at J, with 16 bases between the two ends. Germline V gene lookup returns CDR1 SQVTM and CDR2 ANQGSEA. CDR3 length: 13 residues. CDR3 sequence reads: CSARQDGSTEAFF. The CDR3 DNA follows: TGCAGCGCCCGACAGGATGGGAGCACTGAAGCTTTCTTT.

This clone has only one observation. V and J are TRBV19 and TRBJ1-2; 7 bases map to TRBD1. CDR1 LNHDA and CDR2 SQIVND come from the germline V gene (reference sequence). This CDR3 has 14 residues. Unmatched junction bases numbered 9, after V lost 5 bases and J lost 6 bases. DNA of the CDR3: TGTGCCAGTAGTTCCCAAAGGGGGCGCGATGGCTACACCTTC. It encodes CASSSQRGRDGYTF.

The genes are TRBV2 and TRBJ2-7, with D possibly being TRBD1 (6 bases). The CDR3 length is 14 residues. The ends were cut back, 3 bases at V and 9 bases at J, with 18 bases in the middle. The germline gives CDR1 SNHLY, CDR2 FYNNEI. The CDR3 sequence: CASSDLIGGVRQYF. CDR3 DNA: TGTGCCAGCAGTGATCTGATTGGGGGCGTAAGGCAGTACTTC.

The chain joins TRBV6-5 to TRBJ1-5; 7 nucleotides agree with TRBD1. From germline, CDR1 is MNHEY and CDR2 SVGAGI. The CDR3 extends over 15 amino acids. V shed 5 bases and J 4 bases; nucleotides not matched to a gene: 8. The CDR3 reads CASSQDRRGNQPQHF. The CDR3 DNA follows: TGTGCCAGCAGTCAGGACAGGAGGGGGAATCAGCCCCAGCATTTT.

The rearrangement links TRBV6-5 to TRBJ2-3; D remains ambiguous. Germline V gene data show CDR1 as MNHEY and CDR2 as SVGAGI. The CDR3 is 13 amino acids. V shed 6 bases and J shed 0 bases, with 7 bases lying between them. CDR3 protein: CASSRSSTDTQYF. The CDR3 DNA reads TGTGCCAGCAGCAGGTCTAGCACAGATACGCAGTATTTT.

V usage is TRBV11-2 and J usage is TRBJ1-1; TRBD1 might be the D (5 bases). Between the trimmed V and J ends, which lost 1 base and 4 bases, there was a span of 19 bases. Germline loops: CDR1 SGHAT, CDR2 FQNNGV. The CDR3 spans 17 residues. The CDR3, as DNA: TGTGCCAGCAGCTTAGGGACACCCTGGGATTGGGGCACTGAAGCTTTCTTT. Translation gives CASSLGTPWDWGTEAFF.

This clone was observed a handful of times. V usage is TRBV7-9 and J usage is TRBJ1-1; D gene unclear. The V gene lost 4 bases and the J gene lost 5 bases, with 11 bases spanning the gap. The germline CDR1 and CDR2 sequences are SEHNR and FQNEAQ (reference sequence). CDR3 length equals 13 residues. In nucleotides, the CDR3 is TGTGCCAGCAGCTACAGTAGGGAAACTGAAGCTTTCTTT. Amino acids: CASSYSRETEAFF. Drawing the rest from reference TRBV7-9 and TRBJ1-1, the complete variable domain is DTGVSQNPRHKITKRGQNVTFRCDPISEHNRLYWYRQTLGQGPEFLTYFQNEAQLEKSRLLSDRFSAERPKGSFSTLEIQRTEQGDSAMYLCASSYSRETEAFFGQGTRLTVV.

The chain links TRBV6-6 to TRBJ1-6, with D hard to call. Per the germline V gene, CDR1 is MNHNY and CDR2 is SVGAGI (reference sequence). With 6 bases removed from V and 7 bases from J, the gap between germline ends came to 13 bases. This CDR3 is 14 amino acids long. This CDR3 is CASRGMVVNSPLHF. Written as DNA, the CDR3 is TGTGCCAGCAGGGGGATGGTGGTAAATTCACCCCTCCACTTT.

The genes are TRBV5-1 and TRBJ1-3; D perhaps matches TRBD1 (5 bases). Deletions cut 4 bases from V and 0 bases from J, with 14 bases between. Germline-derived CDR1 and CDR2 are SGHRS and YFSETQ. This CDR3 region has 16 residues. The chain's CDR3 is CASSQNAGGSGNTIYF. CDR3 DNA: TGCGCCAGCAGCCAAAACGCGGGGGGCTCTGGAAACACCATATATTTT.

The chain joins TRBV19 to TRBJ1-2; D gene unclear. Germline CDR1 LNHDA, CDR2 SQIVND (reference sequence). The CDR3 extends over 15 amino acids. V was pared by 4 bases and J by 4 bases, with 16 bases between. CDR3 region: CASSRRLEEGYGYTF. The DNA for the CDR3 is TGTGCCAGTAGTAGAAGGCTCGAGGAGGGCTATGGCTACACCTTC. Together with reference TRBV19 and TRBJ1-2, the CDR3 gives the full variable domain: DGGITQSPKYLFRKEGQNVTLSCEQNLNHDAMYWYRQDPGQGLRLIYYSQIVNDFQKGDIAEGYSVSREKKESFPLTVTSAQKNPTAFYLCASSRRLEEGYGYTFGSGTRLTVV.

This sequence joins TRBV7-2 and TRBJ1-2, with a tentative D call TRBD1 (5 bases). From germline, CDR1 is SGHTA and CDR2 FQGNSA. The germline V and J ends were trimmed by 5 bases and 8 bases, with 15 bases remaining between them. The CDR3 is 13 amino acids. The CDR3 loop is CASSLRAQGGYTF. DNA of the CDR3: TGTGCCAGCAGCCTCAGGGCCCAAGGAGGCTACACCTTC.

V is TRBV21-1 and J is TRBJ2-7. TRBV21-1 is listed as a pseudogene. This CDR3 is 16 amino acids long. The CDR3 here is CASSKEGLVRLREQYF. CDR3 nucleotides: TGTGCCAGCAGCAAAGAGGGTCTGGTACGTCTTCGCGAGCAGTACTTC.

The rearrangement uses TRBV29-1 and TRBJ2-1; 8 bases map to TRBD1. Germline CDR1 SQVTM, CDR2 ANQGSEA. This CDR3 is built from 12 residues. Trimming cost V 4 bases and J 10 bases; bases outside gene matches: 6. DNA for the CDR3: TGCAGCGTTGTGGGACAGGTCCCGGAGCAGTTCTTC. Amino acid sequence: CSVVGQVPEQFF.

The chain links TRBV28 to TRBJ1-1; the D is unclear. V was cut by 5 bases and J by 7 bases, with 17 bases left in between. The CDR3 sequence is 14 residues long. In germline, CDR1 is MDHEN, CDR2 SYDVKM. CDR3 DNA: TGTGCCAGCAGTCTCCCCGGACGAAGGGTTGAAGCTTTCTTT. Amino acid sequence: CASSLPGRRVEAFF.

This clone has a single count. CDR3 in DNA: TGTGCCAGCAGCTTACAGCGGGGGAGTGAAAAACTGTTTTTT. This gives the protein CASSLQRGSEKLFF. This chain joins TRBV7-8 and TRBJ1-4; a weak D match, TRBD1 (5 bases). The CDR3 loop spans 14 amino acids. Per germline, CDR1 SGHVS and CDR2 FQNEAQ. V was shortened by 2 bases and J by 7 bases, with 11 bases between the two germline ends. Looking up the rest from reference TRBV7-8 and TRBJ1-4 gives the full variable domain: GAGVSQSPRYKVAKRGQDVALRCDPISGHVSLFWYQQALGQGPEFLTYFQNEAQLDKSGLPSDRFFAERPEGSVSTLKIQRTQQEDSAVYLCASSLQRGSEKLFFGSGTQLSVL.

In DNA form, the CDR3 reads TGTGCCAGCAGCTTATCGGAGATAGCAATCTACGAGCAGTACTTC. This translates into CASSLSEIAIYEQYF. This chain links TRBV11-2 with TRBJ2-7; D gene uncertain. The germline V gene encodes CDR1 SGHAT and CDR2 FQNNGV. V lost 2 bases and J 3 bases, leaving 14 bases between the germline ends. CDR3 length: 15 amino acids.

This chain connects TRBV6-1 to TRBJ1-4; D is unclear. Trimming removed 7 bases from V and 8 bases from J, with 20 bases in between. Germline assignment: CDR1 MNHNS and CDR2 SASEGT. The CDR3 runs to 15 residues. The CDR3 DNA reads TGTGCCAGCAAAATAGAGTCATACGTTGGGGAAAAACTGTTTTTT. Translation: CASKIESYVGEKLFF.

The CDR3 region is CASSLVVLVGTRGQETQYF. The CDR3 region has the DNA TGCGCCAGCAGCTTGGTGGTTTTGGTGGGGACTAGGGGACAAGAGACCCAGTACTTC. This sequence joins TRBV5-1 and TRBJ2-5; TRBD2 matches at 8 bases. CDR3 length: 19 amino acids. Trimming removed 0 bases from V and 2 bases from J; junction bases left unmatched: 15. Germline assignment: CDR1 SGHRS and CDR2 YFSETQ.

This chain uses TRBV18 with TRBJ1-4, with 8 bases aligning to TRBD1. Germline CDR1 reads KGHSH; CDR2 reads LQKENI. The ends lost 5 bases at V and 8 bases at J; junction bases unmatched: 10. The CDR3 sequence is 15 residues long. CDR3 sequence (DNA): TGTGCCAGCTCATACTTCCAGGGGGCGCAGGAAAAACTGTTTTTT. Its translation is CASSYFQGAQEKLFF.

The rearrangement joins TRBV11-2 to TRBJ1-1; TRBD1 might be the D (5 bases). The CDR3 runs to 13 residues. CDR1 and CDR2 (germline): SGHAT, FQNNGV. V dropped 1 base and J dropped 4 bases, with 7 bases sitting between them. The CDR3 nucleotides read TGTGCCAGCAGCTTAGGGGACGTCACTGAAGCTTTCTTT. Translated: CASSLGDVTEAFF.